Below, 22 T cell receptor beta chains from the same sample are listed, as sequenced in a study of PD-1 blockade in classical Hodgkin lymphoma. The time point here: newly diagnosed, previously untreated cHL patient sample. Clones were sequenced by immunoSEQ multiplex PCR, and TCRdb holds only the in-frame ones, with some missing. The repertoire holds roughly 29,000 clones, with approximately 91% as singletons. Sequenced material: peripheral blood mononuclear cells (PBMCs). These receptors were collected from a human donor with classical Hodgkin lymphoma.

CDR3 residues: CASRFRVDYGYTF. Written as DNA, the CDR3 is TGTGCCAGCAGATTCAGGGTCGACTATGGCTACACCTTC. V usage is TRBV6-5 and J usage is TRBJ1-2; D perhaps matches TRBD1 (5 bases). Between the trimmed V and J ends, which lost 6 bases and 3 bases, there was a span of 11 bases. The CDR3 runs 13 residues. CDR1 is MNHEY and CDR2 is SVGAGI in the germline V gene.

This chain connects TRBV5-1 to TRBJ1-1, with TRBD1 as a possible D gene (6 bases). Deletions cut 3 bases from V and 1 base from J, with 10 bases between. The length of the CDR3 is 14 residues. Germline V CDR1 and CDR2: SGHRS, YFSETQ. DNA of the CDR3: TGCGCCAGCAGCTCACAGGGAGCGAACACTGAAGCTTTCTTT. Amino acid sequence: CASSSQGANTEAFF.

The genes are TRBV6-1 and TRBJ2-2; 7 nucleotides match TRBD1. CDR1 is MNHNS, CDR2 SASEGT, per germline. The CDR3 has 16 residues. With V trimmed by 2 bases and J by 5 bases, 8 bases remained unmatched. CDR3 amino acids: CASSESVGGATGELFF. DNA for the CDR3: TGTGCCAGCAGTGAAAGTGTAGGGGGCGCAACCGGGGAGCTGTTTTTT.

The CDR3 coding sequence is TGTGCCAGCAGCTCCTTGGGCGACACTGAAGCTTTCTTT. This codes for CASSSLGDTEAFF. The V and J genes are TRBV7-3 and TRBJ1-1; D remains ambiguous. The CDR3 runs to 13 residues. The germline gives CDR1 SGHTA, CDR2 FQGTGA. V was shortened by 4 bases and J by 3 bases, with 9 bases between the two germline ends.

The chain employs TRBV11-3 and TRBJ2-2, with D perhaps TRBD2 (7 bases). The ends were cut back, 4 bases at V and 6 bases at J, with 18 bases in the middle. The germline V gene encodes CDR1 SGHNT and CDR2 YENEEA. The CDR3 contains 16 residues. CDR3 bases: TGTGCCAGCAGCTCCTCACGGGGGGCTTTGCCCGGGGAGCTGTTTTTT. Protein sequence: CASSSSRGALPGELFF.

This chain connects TRBV18 to TRBJ1-2, with D uncertain. V was cut by 4 bases and J by 6 bases, with 15 bases left in between. This CDR3 is 14 amino acids long. CDR1 and CDR2 (germline): KGHSH, LQKENI. The CDR3 loop is CASSLAAQADGYTF. The CDR3 DNA reads as TGTGCCAGCTCACTGGCCGCGCAAGCGGATGGCTACACCTTC.

The V gene is TRBV4-1, the J gene TRBJ2-1; 7 nucleotides match TRBD2. Trimming removed 0 bases from V and 0 bases from J; junction bases left unmatched: 8. The CDR3 extends over 18 amino acids. CDR1 MGHRA and CDR2 YSYEKL come from the germline V gene. CDR3 bases: TGCGCCAGCAGCCAAGATCTTTGGCGGGAGATCTCCTACAATGAGCAGTTCTTC. Its translation is CASSQDLWREISYNEQFF.

The genes are TRBV7-2 and TRBJ2-7; D gene ambiguous. Trimming left V 5 bases short and J 6 bases short, with 2 bases between. The V gene's germline CDR1 is SGHTA and CDR2 FQGNSA. The CDR3 is 9 amino acids. The chain's CDR3 is CASSAEQYF. As DNA, the CDR3 is TGTGCCAGCAGCGCCGAGCAGTACTTC.

The chain combines TRBV7-2 with TRBJ2-5; 9 bases align to TRBD1. From germline, CDR1 is SGHTA and CDR2 FQGNSA. The junction had 7 bases not matched to a gene; V was cut back by 2 bases and J by 3 bases. The CDR3 extends over 16 amino acids. The CDR3 here is CASSLSLGQGEETQYF. The CDR3 DNA is TGTGCCAGCAGCTTATCCTTGGGACAGGGAGAAGAGACCCAGTACTTC.

The rearrangement joins TRBV5-4 to TRBJ2-5; D gene unclear. The germline gives CDR1 SGHNT, CDR2 YYREEE (reference sequence). The CDR3 has 14 amino acids. Trimming took off 0 bases at V and 1 base at J, with 7 bases between the two ends. The CDR3 coding sequence is TGTGCCAGCAGCTTGGCCACTGGCCAAGAGACCCAGTACTTC. It is translated as CASSLATGQETQYF.

This clone was picked up a small number of times. The chain couples TRBV7-2 to TRBJ1-2, with D perhaps TRBD1 (6 bases). The CDR3 is 15 amino acids. Per the germline V gene, CDR1 is SGHTA and CDR2 is FQGNSA. The V and J ends lost 4 bases and 6 bases respectively, with 18 bases between them. Here the CDR3 reads CASSSFPQGMDGYTF. The CDR3 nucleotides read TGTGCCAGCAGCTCATTCCCACAGGGTATGGATGGCTACACCTTC.

The J gene is TRBJ2-7, the V gene TRBV28; 12 nucleotides line up with TRBD1. This CDR3 has 13 residues. V lost 7 bases, J lost 6 bases, and 4 bases stayed unmatched. Per the germline V gene, CDR1 is MDHEN and CDR2 is SYDVKM. CDR3 bases: TGTGCCAGCACCGGGACAGGGGGCATCGAGCAGTACTTC. Residues: CASTGTGGIEQYF.

This chain uses TRBV19 with TRBJ1-3; no definite D call. The length of the CDR3 is 16 residues. Germline V gene data show CDR1 as LNHDA and CDR2 as SQIVND (reference sequence). Deletions cut 5 bases from V and 0 bases from J, with 14 bases between. The CDR3 sequence: CASSPAPRVSGNTIYF. For the CDR3, the DNA is TGTGCCAGTAGTCCCGCTCCCAGAGTCTCTGGAAACACCATATATTTT.

The rearrangement links TRBV23-1 to TRBJ2-6; no reliable D call. TRBV23-1 is designated an ORF whose function remains uncertain. The CDR3 covers 12 residues. With 7 bases removed from V and 0 bases from J, the gap between germline ends came to 1 base. The CDR3 sequence: CASNSGANVLTF. DNA for the CDR3: TGCGCCAGCAACTCTGGGGCCAACGTCCTGACTTTC.

Turning to this clone: The same CDR3 arises from other DNA sequences in this sample as well. The DNA for the CDR3 is TGTGCCAGTTCGAGTAGCGGGCAGACCTACAATGAGCAGTTCTTC. This translates into CASSSSGQTYNEQFF. V gene TRBV19 combines with J gene TRBJ2-1; the match to TRBD2 covers 7 bases. Germline CDR1 LNHDA, CDR2 SQIVND (reference sequence). V lost 8 bases, J lost 2 bases, and 9 bases stayed unmatched. CDR3 size: 15 residues.

The chain combines TRBV19 with TRBJ1-4; maybe TRBD1 (6 bases). Germline V CDR1 and CDR2: LNHDA, SQIVND (reference sequence). The V and J ends lost 4 bases and 6 bases respectively, with 18 bases between them. The CDR3 spans 16 residues. The CDR3 DNA reads as TGTGCCAGTAGTACCTTTTACAGGGACGGGGATGAAAAACTGTTTTTT. Encoded protein: CASSTFYRDGDEKLFF.

V and J are TRBV6-5 and TRBJ1-2; TRBD1 might be the D (6 bases). Germline V gene data show CDR1 as MNHEY and CDR2 as SVGAGI. The CDR3 runs 14 residues. Trimming left V 4 bases short and J 8 bases short, with 17 bases between. This chain's CDR3 is CASSLTLGQGGYTF. CDR3 sequence (DNA): TGTGCCAGCAGTTTAACCCTTGGCCAGGGGGGCTACACCTTC.

This clone was counted once. J is TRBJ2-2 and V is TRBV9; 13 nucleotides line up with TRBD2. Germline CDR1 and CDR2: SGDLS and YYNGEE. This CDR3 comprises 16 residues. Trimming at V came to 4 bases and at J to 7 bases, leaving 7 bases not matched to a gene. The CDR3 DNA is TGTGCCAGCAGCACCGGGACTAGCGGGGCGGTCGGGGAGCTGTTTTTT. Translating it yields CASSTGTSGAVGELFF.

A single count supports this clone. The V and J genes are TRBV6-6 and TRBJ2-5; D is unclear. The CDR3 length is 11 residues. CDR1 and CDR2 (germline): MNHNY, SVGAGI (reference sequence). V gave up 11 bases and J gave up 5 bases, with 12 bases separating them. CDR3 in DNA: TGTGCCGCAAGCCGCGCGGAGACCCAGTACTTC. Encoded protein: CAASRAETQYF.

The count of this clone is one. The chain uses TRBV30 and TRBJ2-1; possible D gene TRBD1, 6 bases. In germline, CDR1 is GTSNPN, CDR2 SVGIG (reference sequence). Trimming cost V 1 base and J 9 bases, with 13 bases left between them. The CDR3 spans 13 residues. CDR3 protein: CAWSAQGLGEQFF. The CDR3 nucleotides are TGTGCCTGGAGTGCCCAGGGGCTGGGTGAGCAGTTCTTC.

The gene calls are TRBV28 and TRBJ1-1, with 8 bases fitting TRBD1. This CDR3 has 15 residues. CDR1 and CDR2 from the germline V gene are MDHEN and SYDVKM. V shed 6 bases, J shed 7 bases, and the junction held 13 bases outside the gene matches. This CDR3 reads CASRTTGAPPGEAFF. The CDR3 DNA reads as TGTGCCAGCAGGACGACAGGGGCCCCCCCGGGTGAAGCTTTCTTT.

This clone was detected a few times. The V gene is TRBV28, the J gene TRBJ2-7; 7 bases map to TRBD2. The CDR3 sequence is 14 residues long. Germline CDR1 reads MDHEN; CDR2 reads SYDVKM. V lost 8 bases to trimming and J lost 2 bases; unmatched junction nucleotides: 9. The CDR3 DNA follows: TGTGCCAGCCATGGGGCTAGCGGTACCTACGAGCAGTACTTC. Its protein is CASHGASGTYEQYF.